Each of the 16 T cell receptor beta chains below was sequenced from the same sample in a study of cytomegalovirus exposure and HLA in healthy donors. 60 Vbeta and 13 Jbeta primers were used in PCR. Repertoires were generated with immunoSEQ multiplex PCR, while TCRdb's copy carries only in-frame clones and drops some. Of tens of thousands of clones listed, about four fifths are singletons. The specimen sequenced was PBMCs. The receptors originated from a man between 18 and 29 years old in good health and CMV-seropositive.

V is TRBV4-1 and J is TRBJ2-1; D may be TRBD2 (6 bases). V lost 4 bases, J lost 9 bases, and 13 bases lay in between. Germline V CDR1 and CDR2: MGHRA, YSYEKL. The CDR3 has 13 amino acids. The CDR3 reads CASSPSGVSEQFF. For the CDR3, the DNA is TGCGCCAGCAGCCCGTCGGGGGTCAGTGAGCAGTTCTTC.

This clone was detected a few times. The J gene is TRBJ2-1, the V gene TRBV6-5; 7 positions match TRBD2. The germline V gene encodes CDR1 MNHEY and CDR2 SVGAGI. Unmatched junction bases numbered 11, after V lost 5 bases and J lost 13 bases. The length of the CDR3 is 13 residues. The CDR3 DNA follows: TGTGCCAGCAGTGCCCGACTAGCTGAGCCTCAGTTCTTC. This sequence encodes CASSARLAEPQFF.

This rearrangement joins TRBV29-1 to TRBJ1-1; D is possibly TRBD1 (6 bases). Germline CDR1 reads SQVTM; CDR2 reads ANQGSEA. The V end lost 5 bases, the J end lost 7 bases, and 20 bases lay between the germline ends. The CDR3 has 14 residues. This CDR3 is CSVFPGGRWDEAFF. The CDR3 DNA is TGCAGCGTTTTTCCGGGGGGGCGCTGGGATGAAGCTTTCTTT. Based on the CDR3 plus reference TRBV29-1 and TRBJ1-1, the full variable domain is SAVISQKPSRDICQRGTSLTIQCQVDSQVTMMFWYRQQPGQSLTLIATANQGSEATYESGFVIDKFPISRPNLTFSTLTVSNMSPEDSSIYLCSVFPGGRWDEAFFGQGTRLTVV.

This sequence joins TRBV30 and TRBJ1-2; TRBD1 is a possible D gene (5 bases). Germline V lookup: CDR1 GTSNPN, CDR2 SVGIG (reference sequence). The CDR3 covers 12 residues. Trimming took 5 bases from V and 1 from J, leaving 8 bases between them. Here the CDR3 DNA reads TGTGCCTGGTCGACAGTTAACTATGGCTACACCTTC. Protein: CAWSTVNYGYTF.

The J gene is TRBJ1-1, the V gene TRBV5-1; D is possibly TRBD1 (5 bases). V lost 0 bases and J 2 bases, leaving 17 bases between the germline ends. The germline CDR1 and CDR2 sequences are SGHRS and YFSETQ. CDR3 length equals 17 residues. Written as DNA, the CDR3 is TGCGCCAGCAGCTTGGGGGCAGGGTGGAGTTCTAACACTGAAGCTTTCTTT. Translated: CASSLGAGWSSNTEAFF.

This chain joins TRBV30 and TRBJ1-2; TRBD1 matches 7 bases. Trimming at V came to 0 bases and at J to 5 bases, leaving 9 bases not matched to a gene. The V gene's germline CDR1 is GTSNPN and CDR2 SVGIG (reference sequence). The CDR3 spans 15 residues. The CDR3 nucleotides are TGTGCCTGGAGTGTAAGAGGGGGCCTTGGGTATGGCTACACCTTC. As protein: CAWSVRGGLGYGYTF.

The V and J genes are TRBV20-1 and TRBJ2-7; perhaps TRBD1 as D (6 bases). The CDR3 runs 11 residues. The V gene lost 5 bases and the J gene lost 5 bases, with 10 bases spanning the gap. Germline loops: CDR1 DFQATT, CDR2 SNEGSKA (reference sequence). Here the CDR3 DNA reads TGCAGTGCTCCTTACAGGGACGAGCAGTACTTC. Translation: CSAPYRDEQYF.

The chain is built from TRBV7-8 and TRBJ2-2; no firm D call. Germline CDR1 is SGHVS and CDR2 is FQNEAQ. V dropped 3 bases and J dropped 0 bases, with 8 bases sitting between them. The CDR3 has 15 amino acids. The CDR3, as DNA: TGTGCCAGCAGCTTGGCCAGCGCGAACACCGGGGAGCTGTTTTTT. This translates into CASSLASANTGELFF. The full variable domain, its missing parts supplied by reference TRBV7-8 and TRBJ2-2, is GAGVSQSPRYKVAKRGQDVALRCDPISGHVSLFWYQQALGQGPEFLTYFQNEAQLDKSGLPSDRFFAERPEGSVSTLKIQRTQQEDSAVYLCASSLASANTGELFFGEGSRLTVL.

The gene calls are TRBV29-1 and TRBJ2-3, with D tentatively TRBD1 (6 bases). Deletions cut 5 bases from V and 2 bases from J, with 11 bases between. CDR3 length: 13 amino acids. CDR1 and CDR2 (germline): SQVTM, ANQGSEA. The CDR3 nucleotides are TGCAGCGTTTTGGCAGGGGACACAGATACGCAGTATTTT. Protein sequence: CSVLAGDTDTQYF.

The chain links TRBV13 to TRBJ1-1, with D unresolved. This CDR3 contains 12 residues. The V gene lost 3 bases and the J gene lost 3 bases, with 5 bases spanning the gap. The germline gives CDR1 PRHDT, CDR2 FYEKMQ (reference sequence). CDR3 sequence: CASSFRYTEAFF. The CDR3, as DNA: TGTGCCAGCAGCTTCAGATACACTGAAGCTTTCTTT. The variable domain in full, completed from reference TRBV13 and TRBJ1-1, reads AAGVIQSPRHLIKEKRETATLKCYPIPRHDTVYWYQQGPGQDPQFLISFYEKMQSDKGSIPDRFSAQQFSDYHSELNMSSLELGDSALYFCASSFRYTEAFFGQGTRLTVV.

This rearrangement joins TRBV6-1 to TRBJ1-1; D gene uncertain. This CDR3 region has 13 residues. Trimming stripped 3 bases from V and 3 bases from J, with 8 bases between. Germline V gives CDR1 MNHNS, CDR2 SASEGT. The DNA for the CDR3 is TGTGCCAGCAGTGACGCAGACTACACTGAAGCTTTCTTT. Translation: CASSDADYTEAFF.

V is TRBV6-5 and J is TRBJ1-1; weak D call: TRBD1 (5 bases). Germline assignment: CDR1 MNHEY and CDR2 SVGAGI. CDR3 length: 15 residues. The V end lost 2 bases, the J end lost 4 bases, and 14 bases lay between the germline ends. The CDR3 DNA is TGTGCCAGCAGTTACAGCGGGGACGGGGGCACTGAAGCTTTCTTT. Encoded protein: CASSYSGDGGTEAFF.

The genes are TRBV30 and TRBJ2-1; 9 bases fit TRBD2. V lost 5 bases to trimming and J lost 10 bases; unmatched junction nucleotides: 9. Germline V CDR1 and CDR2: GTSNPN, SVGIG (reference sequence). This CDR3 has 13 residues. The CDR3 spells CAWGMLAGNEQFF. In DNA, the CDR3 is TGTGCCTGGGGGATGCTAGCGGGGAACGAGCAGTTCTTC.

The chain is built from TRBV2 and TRBJ2-7; TRBD1 matches at 8 bases. Germline V gene sequence: CDR1 SNHLY, CDR2 FYNNEI. The CDR3 has 17 amino acids. The V and J ends lost 3 bases and 0 bases, in that order; junction bases with no gene match: 10. The CDR3 loop reads CASSDPLRQGSSYEQYF. CDR3 in DNA: TGTGCCAGCAGTGACCCGCTAAGACAGGGGAGCTCCTACGAGCAGTACTTC. Complete variable domain (other parts from reference TRBV2 and TRBJ2-7): EPEVTQTPSHQVTQMGQEVILRCVPISNHLYFYWYRQILGQKVEFLVSFYNNEISEKSEIFDDQFSVERPDGSNFTLKIRSTKLEDSAMYFCASSDPLRQGSSYEQYFGPGTRLTVT.

CDR3 sequence: CASSSGGGPRYEQYF. In nucleotides, the CDR3 is TGTGCCAGCAGCTCCGGGGGAGGGCCGAGGTACGAGCAGTACTTC. The V call is TRBV7-2, the J call TRBJ2-7; 7 bases align to TRBD2. CDR3 length: 15 residues. Germline CDR1 SGHTA, CDR2 FQGNSA. Trimming cost V 4 bases and J 4 bases; bases outside gene matches: 10.

CDR3: CASSPYRGLNTEAFF. The CDR3 region has the DNA TGTGCCAGCAGCCCCTACAGGGGGCTGAACACTGAAGCTTTCTTT. The chain couples TRBV9 to TRBJ1-1; 9 bases match TRBD1. This CDR3 contains 15 residues. V trimming: 4 bases; J trimming: 0 bases; junction bases outside the gene matches: 4. The germline V gene has CDR1 SGDLS and CDR2 YYNGEE. Based on the CDR3 plus reference TRBV9 and TRBJ1-1, the full variable domain is DSGVTQTPKHLITATGQRVTLRCSPRSGDLSVYWYQQSLDQGLQFLIQYYNGEERAKGNILERFSAQQFPDLHSELNLSSLELGDSALYFCASSPYRGLNTEAFFGQGTRLTVV.